The rows below give T cell receptor beta chains drawn from one sample of a study of Graves' ophthalmopathy and Graves' hyperthyroidism. TCRdb processed the multiplex PCR reads anew with MiXCR; each CDR3 protein has one entry. The sample lists 200,000 to 250,000 distinct CDR3 sequences, approximately 29% seen once, with 8.5% to 9.5% in the top ten. The material sequenced was peripheral blood. These receptors all stem from a man aged 45-60 years with Graves' ophthalmopathy. The CDR3 runs from the conserved cysteine through the conserved F or W. The D gene is left open where the match is weak. The size entry is marked missing in some rows and otherwise reads once, few, many or a size class.

V gene,J gene,D gene,clone size,CDR3 DNA,CDR3 protein
TRBV12-3/TRBV12-4,TRBJ2-2,NA,many,TGTGCCAGCAGTTTATTAGGGAACACCGGGGAGCTGTTTTTT,CASSLLGNTGELFF
TRBV12-3/TRBV12-4,TRBJ2-5,NA,many,TGTGCCAGCAGTTTAGCGTTGGAGGAGGCCGCTTTGGACTTC,CASSLALEEAALDF
TRBV6-1,TRBJ2-7,TRBD1,many,TGTGCCAGCACCGACATAAGGACAGGCAGCTACGAGCAGTACTTC,CASTDIRTGSYEQYF
TRBV7-2,TRBJ2-7,NA,many,TGTGCCAGCAGCCTCGTCGGGGCGTTCTCCTCCTACGAGCAGTACTTC,CASSLVGAFSSYEQYF
TRBV28,TRBJ2-7,NA,many,TGTGCCAGCAGTTTATTTAGGCTCGAGGAAGAGCAGTACTTC,CASSLFRLEEEQYF
TRBV5-1,TRBJ2-5,TRBD2,once,TGCGCCAGCAGCCCGACTAGCGGGAGAGGAGCCCAGTACTTC,CASSPTSGRGAQYF
TRBV27,TRBJ1-6,NA,once,TGTGCCAGCAGTTTATCGTCAGAAGGATCCTATAATTCACCCCTCCACTTT,CASSLSSEGSYNSPLHF
TRBV28,TRBJ1-5,NA,many,TGTGCCAGCAGTTCTCAGGTCGGAGGCAATCAGCCCCAGCATTTT,CASSSQVGGNQPQHF
TRBV29-1,TRBJ2-2,TRBD1,many,TGCAGCGTTCCGGACAGGGTCGACGGGGAGCTGTTTTTT,CSVPDRVDGELFF
TRBV29-1,TRBJ1-5,NA,many,TGCAGCGTTCGGGAGAAGGGCAGCTACAATCAGCCCCAGCATTTT,CSVREKGSYNQPQHF
TRBV7-8,TRBJ1-1,TRBD1,many,TGTGCCAGCAGCCCAGACAGGGGAAACACTGAAGCTTTCTTT,CASSPDRGNTEAFF
TRBV24-1,TRBJ1-2,TRBD1,NA,TGTGCCATCGAGACTACCGGGACAGGGGATGGCTACACCTTC,CAIETTGTGDGYTF
TRBV2,TRBJ1-5,NA,many,TGTGCCAGCAGTGGTGGGGGCGATCAGCCCCAGCATTTT,CASSGGGDQPQHF
TRBV6-1,TRBJ2-7,NA,few,TGTGCCAGCAGTGGAAGTCAGCGGGCGGGCCAAGCGTGTGGGCGACTCAAAAACTCCTACGAGCAGTACTTC,CASSGSQRAGQACGRLKNSYEQYF
TRBV28,TRBJ2-7,NA,few,TGTGCCAGCAGTTTATTTGGGGGCGGCTACGAGCAGTACTTC,CASSLFGGGYEQYF
TRBV5-5,TRBJ2-4,NA,many,TGTGCCAGCAGCTTGGGTGGGACTCATCAAAACATTCAGTACTTC,CASSLGGTHQNIQYF
TRBV28,TRBJ2-2,NA,many,TGTGCCAGCAGTTTTAGAGACACCGGGGAGCTGTTTTTT,CASSFRDTGELFF
TRBV19,TRBJ2-7,TRBD2,many,TGTGCCAGTACCCCTGGTAGCGGGCCCTACGAGCAGTACTTC,CASTPGSGPYEQYF
TRBV7-2,TRBJ2-2,NA,many,TGTGCCAGCAGCCCCGGGACAACAACCGGGGAGCTGTTTTTT,CASSPGTTTGELFF
TRBV30,TRBJ1-2,NA,many,TGTGCCTGGAGTGTAGACAGGGGCTACACCTTC,CAWSVDRGYTF
TRBV6-1,TRBJ1-2,NA,few,TGTGCCAGCAGTGAGAGATATGGCTACACCTTC,CASSERYGYTF
TRBV20-1,TRBJ1-6,NA,NA,TGCAGTGCTAGTAACTACCTAATCGATAATTCACCCCTCCACTTT,CSASNYLIDNSPLHF
TRBV10-3,TRBJ2-5,NA,NA,TGTGCCATCAGTCCAGAGCGGTACCAAGAGACCCAGTACTTC,CAISPERYQETQYF
TRBV12-5,TRBJ2-5,TRBD2,many,TGTGCTAGTGAACCCCCCCGGGGGGATCAGACCCAGTACTTC,CASEPPRGDQTQYF
TRBV6-5,TRBJ2-2,TRBD1,many,TGTGCCAGCAGAAACTCGGGGACAGGGTATTCCGGGGAGCTGTTTTTT,CASRNSGTGYSGELFF
TRBV5-4,TRBJ2-7,TRBD2,many,TGTGCCAGCAGCTTGGGACTAGCGGGTTCCTCGAGATACGAGCAGTACTTC,CASSLGLAGSSRYEQYF
TRBV7-3,TRBJ2-2,NA,many,TGTGCCAGCAGCTTACGGGCCACCGGGGAGCTGTTTTTT,CASSLRATGELFF
TRBV28,TRBJ1-2,NA,NA,TGTGCCACCCATCATCGAAATATGTACTATGGCTACACCTTC,CATHHRNMYYGYTF
TRBV29-1,TRBJ1-2,NA,many,TGCAGCGGTGGCGGGGACTATGGCTACACCTTC,CSGGGDYGYTF
TRBV4-3,TRBJ1-2,NA,many,TGCGCCAGCAGCCAAGATTCGTCCGTCGGCGAGGGCTACACCTTC,CASSQDSSVGEGYTF
TRBV7-6,TRBJ2-5,NA,many,TGTGCCAGCAGCTTAGCGTATAAGGTTGAGACCCAGTACTTC,CASSLAYKVETQYF
TRBV29-1,TRBJ2-4,NA,many,TGCAGCGTTTATCAGGGTTCCAAAAACATTCAGTACTTC,CSVYQGSKNIQYF
TRBV19,TRBJ1-2,TRBD1,many,TGTGCCAGTAGTACACCCCGCCGGACAGGGGGCGCGGTATTCTATGGCTACACCTTC,CASSTPRRTGGAVFYGYTF
TRBV5-1,TRBJ2-2,TRBD1,many,TGCGCCAGCAGCTTCCAGGGGGCGAACACCGGGGAGCTGTTTTTT,CASSFQGANTGELFF
TRBV27,TRBJ2-7,TRBD2,many,TGTGCCAGCAGTTTCGGCGGGAGAACCTACGAGCAGTACTTC,CASSFGGRTYEQYF